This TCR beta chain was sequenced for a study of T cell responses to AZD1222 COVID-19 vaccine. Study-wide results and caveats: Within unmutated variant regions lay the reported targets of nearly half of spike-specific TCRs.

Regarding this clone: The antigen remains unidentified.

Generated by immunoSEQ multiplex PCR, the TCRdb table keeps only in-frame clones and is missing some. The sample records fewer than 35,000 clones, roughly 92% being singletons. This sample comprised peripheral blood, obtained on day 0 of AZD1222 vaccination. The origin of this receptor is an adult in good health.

This CDR3 is CASSQGLVRDSPLHF. CDR3 coding DNA: TGTGCCAGCAGCCAAGGATTAGTGCGGGACTCACCCCTCCACTTT. The chain uses TRBV14 and TRBJ1-6, with D tentatively TRBD1 (5 bases). V was clipped by 1 base and J by 10 bases, with 14 bases between them. This CDR3 has 15 amino acids. Looked up from germline, CDR1 is SGHDN and CDR2 is FVKESK. Based on the CDR3 plus reference TRBV14 and TRBJ1-6, the full variable domain is EAGVTQFPSHSVIEKGQTVTLRCDPISGHDNLYWYRRVMGKEIKFLLHFVKESKQDESGMPNNRFLAERTGGTYSTLKVQPAELEDSGVYFCASSQGLVRDSPLHFGNGTRLTVT.